This entry lists 29 T cell receptor beta chains sequenced from one sample in a study of blood T cell repertoires in COVID-19. The assay was immunoSEQ multiplex PCR, and TCRdb's table has in-frame clones only and misses some. The repertoire holds 220,000 or so clones, with 82% as singletons. Sequencing was performed on peripheral blood. The receptor set was obtained from an elderly woman with COVID-19, enrolled during active disease.

V is TRBV10-1 and J is TRBJ2-3, with D perhaps matching TRBD1 (6 bases). CDR3 length: 14 residues. Germline CDR1 and CDR2: WNHNN and SYGVQD (reference sequence). Trimming took 6 bases from V and 3 from J, leaving 13 bases between them. The CDR3 DNA reads TGCGCCAGCAGGGAGACAGGCTCAACAGATACGCAGTATTTT. This encodes CASRETGSTDTQYF.

The rearrangement uses TRBV3-1 (or the pseudogene TRBV3-2) and TRBJ1-1; no clear D. V dropped 2 bases and J dropped 10 bases, with 8 bases sitting between them. In germline, CDR1 is LGHDT, CDR2 YNNKEL (reference sequence). The CDR3 spans 11 residues. The chain's CDR3 is CASSQIGPAFF. In DNA form, the CDR3 reads TGTGCCAGCAGCCAAATTGGCCCAGCTTTCTTT.

This chain connects TRBV19 to TRBJ2-1; 7 positions agree with TRBD1. The CDR3 totals 15 residues. V lost 7 bases, J lost 8 bases, and 14 bases stayed unmatched. Germline CDR1 and CDR2: LNHDA and SQIVND (reference sequence). CDR3 sequence reads: CASTQATGPGDEQFF. The DNA for the CDR3 is TGTGCCAGTACACAAGCGACAGGGCCCGGGGATGAGCAGTTCTTC.

This chain uses TRBV7-2 with TRBJ2-4; 7 nucleotides align to TRBD1. Germline lookup yields CDR1 SGHTA and CDR2 FQGNSA. The CDR3 totals 14 residues. V lost 5 bases and J lost 6; bases outside the gene matches: 7. The CDR3 loop is CASSLGQVGNIQYF. For the CDR3, the DNA is TGTGCCAGCAGCCTAGGACAGGTGGGAAACATTCAGTACTTC.

The chain uses TRBV29-1 and TRBJ1-2; 8 bases are shared with TRBD1. Losses at the gene ends were 7 bases for V and 5 bases for J; bases not matched to a gene: 3. Germline V gene sequence: CDR1 SQVTM, CDR2 ANQGSEA. The CDR3 covers 11 residues. CDR3 amino acids: CSGGQEYGYTF. The CDR3 DNA reads TGCAGCGGGGGACAGGAGTATGGCTACACCTTC.

The chain carries TRBV7-2 and TRBJ2-7, with TRBD1 matching 11 bases. There are 17 residues in the CDR3. V dropped 5 bases and J dropped 1; count of bases not matched to a gene: 10. The V gene's germline CDR1 is SGHTA and CDR2 FQGNSA. This chain's CDR3 is CASSRQGGQGASYEQYF. The CDR3 DNA follows: TGTGCCAGCAGCCGGCAGGGTGGACAGGGGGCGTCCTACGAGCAGTACTTC.

This clone was seen only a few times. The chain has TRBV6-2 or TRBV6-3 and TRBJ1-2; TRBD1 is a possible D gene (6 bases). The CDR3 is 16 amino acids. Germline-derived CDR1 and CDR2 are MNHEY and SVGEGT. V dropped 2 bases and J dropped 3 bases, with 16 bases sitting between them. The CDR3 is CASSYGYRALDYGYTF. CDR3 nucleotide sequence: TGTGCCAGCAGTTACGGATACAGGGCTCTCGACTATGGCTACACCTTC.

This rearrangement joins TRBV15 to TRBJ1-3, with TRBD1 matching over 7 bases. This CDR3 comprises 14 residues. The V and J ends lost 7 bases and 1 base, in that order; junction bases with no gene match: 4. Germline lookup yields CDR1 LNHNV and CDR2 YYDKDF (reference sequence). The CDR3, as DNA: TGTGCCACCATGGACAGGCATTCTGGAAACACCATATATTTT. Amino acid sequence: CATMDRHSGNTIYF. Drawing the rest from reference TRBV15 and TRBJ1-3, the complete variable domain is DAMVIQNPRYQVTQFGKPVTLSCSQTLNHNVMYWYQQKSSQAPKLLFHYYDKDFNNEADTPDNFQSRRPNTSFCFLDIRSPGLGDTAMYLCATMDRHSGNTIYFGEGSWLTVV.

The chain links TRBV18 to TRBJ2-3; perhaps TRBD1 as D (6 bases). The germline V gene has CDR1 KGHSH and CDR2 LQKENI. The CDR3 has 14 amino acids. V dropped 0 bases and J dropped 4 bases, with 8 bases sitting between them. CDR3: CASSPPGQPDTQYF. CDR3 DNA: TGTGCCAGCTCACCACCCGGACAGCCAGATACGCAGTATTTT.

The chain links TRBV28 to TRBJ2-1, with TRBD2 matching over 14 bases. Germline V gene sequence: CDR1 MDHEN, CDR2 SYDVKM. J was trimmed by 8 bases and V by 8 bases; bases with no gene match: 5. This CDR3 is 14 amino acids long. CDR3 region: CASQGLAGDDEQFF. The DNA for the CDR3 is TGTGCCAGCCAGGGACTAGCGGGAGACGATGAGCAGTTCTTC. The whole variable domain, filled in from reference TRBV28 and TRBJ2-1, reads DVKVTQSSRYLVKRTGEKVFLECVQDMDHENMFWYRQDPGLGLRLIYFSYDVKMKEKGDIPEGYSVSREKKERFSLILESASTNQTSMYLCASQGLAGDDEQFFGPGTRLTVL.

This clone appeared a few times. The chain joins TRBV6-2 or TRBV6-3 to TRBJ1-3; perhaps TRBD1 as D (6 bases). Trimming took 2 bases from V and 0 from J, leaving 8 bases between them. The CDR3 is made up of 15 amino acids. Per germline, CDR1 MNHEY and CDR2 SVGEGT. CDR3 nucleotide sequence: TGTGCCAGCAGTTACGGCAGGGGCTCTGGAAACACCATATATTTT. This gives the protein CASSYGRGSGNTIYF.

The chain couples TRBV10-3 to TRBJ1-3; D not certain. This CDR3 comprises 16 residues. In germline, CDR1 is ENHRY, CDR2 SYGVKD. Trimming cost V 5 bases and J 4 bases, with 18 bases left between them. The CDR3 sequence is CAISISGSALGNTIYF. CDR3 in DNA: TGTGCCATCAGTATCTCCGGGTCCGCTCTCGGAAACACCATATATTTT.

This clone has a single count. The gene calls are TRBV6-6 and TRBJ1-2, with D unclear. CDR1 and CDR2 (germline): MNHNY, SVGAGI (reference sequence). CDR3 length: 12 amino acids. Trimming took off 5 bases at V and 6 bases at J, with 10 bases between the two ends. CDR3 amino acids: CASSPRGDGYTF. Here the CDR3 DNA reads TGTGCCAGCAGTCCCCGGGGAGATGGCTACACCTTC.

The gene calls are TRBV4-1 and TRBJ2-7; D unresolved. The CDR3 totals 15 residues. Germline CDR1 is MGHRA and CDR2 is YSYEKL. V dropped 4 bases and J dropped 0 bases, with 13 bases sitting between them. The CDR3: CASSLRSSNSYEQYF. DNA of the CDR3: TGCGCCAGCAGCCTCCGTTCGAGTAACTCCTACGAGCAGTACTTC.

The J gene is TRBJ2-2, the V gene TRBV2; 11 positions match TRBD2. There are 16 residues in the CDR3. Germline CDR1 reads SNHLY; CDR2 reads FYNNEI. Trimming removed 7 bases from V and 1 base from J; junction bases left unmatched: 5. The CDR3 region is CASTLGTSGNTGELFF. In DNA, the CDR3 is TGTGCCAGCACTTTAGGGACTAGCGGGAACACCGGGGAGCTGTTTTTT.

The rearrangement links TRBV18 to TRBJ1-1; maybe TRBD1 (5 bases). V was pared by 3 bases and J by 8 bases, with 13 bases between. The germline CDR1 and CDR2 sequences are KGHSH and LQKENI. This CDR3 has 13 residues. The CDR3 nucleotides are TGTGCCAGCTCACCGGCCGGGGGGAGGGAAGCTTTCTTT. This gives the protein CASSPAGGREAFF.

V usage is TRBV28 and J usage is TRBJ2-5; no clear D gene. CDR1 and CDR2 (germline): MDHEN, SYDVKM. There are 13 residues in the CDR3. V lost 5 bases and J 3 bases, leaving 10 bases between the germline ends. This CDR3 reads CASSHQVKETQYF. The CDR3 nucleotides are TGTGCCAGCAGTCATCAGGTGAAAGAGACCCAGTACTTC.

V is TRBV28 and J is TRBJ2-1; the match to TRBD2 covers 12 bases. After removal of 6 bases from V and 7 bases from J, the junction contained 10 bases not matched to a gene. The CDR3 is 16 amino acids. Germline values: CDR1 MDHEN, CDR2 SYDVKM. CDR3 sequence: CASRPATSGSVNEQFF. CDR3 DNA sequence: TGTGCCAGCAGGCCTGCGACTAGCGGGAGTGTGAATGAGCAGTTCTTC. The variable domain in full, completed from reference TRBV28 and TRBJ2-1, reads DVKVTQSSRYLVKRTGEKVFLECVQDMDHENMFWYRQDPGLGLRLIYFSYDVKMKEKGDIPEGYSVSREKKERFSLILESASTNQTSMYLCASRPATSGSVNEQFFGPGTRLTVL.

The chain couples TRBV4-1 to TRBJ2-2; D not certain. V was shortened by 4 bases and J by 5 bases, with 20 bases between the two germline ends. The CDR3 length is 17 residues. Germline V gives CDR1 MGHRA, CDR2 YSYEKL. The CDR3 sequence: CASSPSFSLAKTGELFF. The DNA of the CDR3 is TGCGCCAGCAGCCCCTCCTTTTCGCTGGCCAAGACCGGGGAGCTGTTTTTT.

The V call is TRBV11-2, the J call TRBJ2-7, with a weak D call TRBD1 (5 bases). The CDR3 extends over 12 amino acids. Between the trimmed V and J ends, which lost 0 bases and 5 bases, there was a span of 5 bases. Looked up from germline, CDR1 is SGHAT and CDR2 is FQNNGV. The CDR3 region is CASSLDRDEQYF. The CDR3 DNA reads TGTGCCAGCAGCTTAGACAGGGACGAGCAGTACTTC. Together with reference TRBV11-2 and TRBJ2-7, the CDR3 gives the full variable domain: EAGVAQSPRYKIIEKRQSVAFWCNPISGHATLYWYQQILGQGPKLLIQFQNNGVVDDSQLPKDRFSAERLKGVDSTLKIQPAKLEDSAVYLCASSLDRDEQYFGPGTRLTVT.

The chain employs TRBV12-3 or TRBV12-4 and TRBJ1-1; D gene uncertain. The CDR3 is 13 amino acids. Trimming stripped 5 bases from V and 1 base from J, with 8 bases between. CDR3 coding DNA: TGTGCCAGCAGTCCTCAGAAGAACACTGAAGCTTTCTTT. Protein sequence: CASSPQKNTEAFF.

Only a few counts were recorded for this clone. The chain employs TRBV12-3 or TRBV12-4 and TRBJ1-2; D gene ambiguous. The V end was cut by 6 bases, the J end by 4 bases, with 12 bases between. There are 13 residues in the CDR3. In nucleotides, the CDR3 is TGTGCCAGCAGACTAAGTGGGTTCTATGGCTACACCTTC. It is translated as CASRLSGFYGYTF.

This clone was seen a few times. The chain employs TRBV11-3 and TRBJ2-7, with 9 nucleotides matching TRBD1. This CDR3 comprises 18 residues. CDR1 is SGHNT and CDR2 is YENEEA in the germline V gene. Trimming at V came to 7 bases and at J to 5 bases, leaving 21 bases not matched to a gene. CDR3 residues: CASTFTPRDRANWNEQYF. CDR3 sequence (DNA): TGTGCCAGCACCTTTACCCCACGGGACAGGGCGAATTGGAACGAGCAGTACTTC.

V usage is TRBV27 and J usage is TRBJ1-5; 8 bases fit TRBD1. The ends lost 5 bases at V and 8 bases at J; junction bases unmatched: 5. Germline V gene lookup returns CDR1 MNHEY and CDR2 SMNVEV (reference sequence). The CDR3 is made up of 13 amino acids. The CDR3, as DNA: TGTGCCAGCAGTCGACAGGGGCGGGAGCCCCAGCATTTT. This encodes CASSRQGREPQHF.

V usage is TRBV19 and J usage is TRBJ1-2; 9 positions match TRBD1. V shed 8 bases, J shed 5 bases, and the junction held 12 bases outside the gene matches. Germline V gene sequence: CDR1 LNHDA, CDR2 SQIVND (reference sequence). There are 15 residues in the CDR3. CDR3 amino acids: CASADSGTGKYGYTF. In DNA, the CDR3 is TGTGCCAGTGCCGACTCCGGGACAGGGAAATATGGCTACACCTTC.

The V call is TRBV19, the J call TRBJ1-1, with D possibly being TRBD1 (5 bases). V was clipped by 2 bases and J by 0 bases, with 22 bases between them. Germline lookup yields CDR1 LNHDA and CDR2 SQIVND (reference sequence). The CDR3 is 19 amino acids. The CDR3 reads CASSISPPPGQPMNTEAFF. The CDR3 DNA reads TGTGCCAGTAGTATATCCCCCCCACCAGGGCAACCGATGAACACTGAAGCTTTCTTT.

V and J are TRBV20-1 and TRBJ1-2; the D is unclear. CDR3 length equals 14 residues. Germline values: CDR1 DFQATT, CDR2 SNEGSKA (reference sequence). Deletions cut 3 bases from V and 6 bases from J, with 17 bases between. In nucleotides, the CDR3 is TGCAGTGCTAGTGAGGAGAGGGATTGGAATGGCTACACCTTC. Amino acid sequence: CSASEERDWNGYTF.

CDR3 loop: CASSLVENTEAFF. CDR3 sequence (DNA): TGTGCCAGCAGCTTAGTAGAGAACACTGAAGCTTTCTTT. The V gene is TRBV11-2, the J gene TRBJ1-1; D is undetermined. CDR3 length: 13 amino acids. Trimming pared 1 base from V and 1 base from J, leaving 4 bases between. Germline loops: CDR1 SGHAT, CDR2 FQNNGV.

This clone was detected only a few times. The CDR3 is CASRPGQNSNQPQHF. CDR3 nucleotides: TGTGCCAGCAGGCCAGGACAGAATAGCAATCAGCCCCAGCATTTT. This chain connects TRBV6-5 to TRBJ1-5, with D possibly being TRBD1 (6 bases). Deletions cut 6 bases from V and 0 bases from J, with 12 bases between. CDR1 and CDR2 (germline): MNHEY, SVGAGI. The CDR3 is 15 amino acids.